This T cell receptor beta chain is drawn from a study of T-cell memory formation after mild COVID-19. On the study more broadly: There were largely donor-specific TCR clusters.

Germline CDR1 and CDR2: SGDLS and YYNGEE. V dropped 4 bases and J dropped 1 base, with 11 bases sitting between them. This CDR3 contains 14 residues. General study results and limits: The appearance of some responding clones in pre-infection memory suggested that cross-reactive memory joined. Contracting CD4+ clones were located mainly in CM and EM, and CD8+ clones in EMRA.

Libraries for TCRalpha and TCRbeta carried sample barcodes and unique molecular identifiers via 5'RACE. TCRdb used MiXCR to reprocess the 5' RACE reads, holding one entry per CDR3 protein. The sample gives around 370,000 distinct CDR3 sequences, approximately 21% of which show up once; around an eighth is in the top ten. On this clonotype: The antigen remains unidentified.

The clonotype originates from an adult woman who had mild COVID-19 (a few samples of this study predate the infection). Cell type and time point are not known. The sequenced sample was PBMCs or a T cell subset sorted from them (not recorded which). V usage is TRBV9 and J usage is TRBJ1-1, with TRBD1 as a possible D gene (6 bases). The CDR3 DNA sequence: TGTGCCAGCAGCCTCCAGACAGGGAACACTGAAGCTTTCTTT. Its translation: CASSLQTGNTEAFF.